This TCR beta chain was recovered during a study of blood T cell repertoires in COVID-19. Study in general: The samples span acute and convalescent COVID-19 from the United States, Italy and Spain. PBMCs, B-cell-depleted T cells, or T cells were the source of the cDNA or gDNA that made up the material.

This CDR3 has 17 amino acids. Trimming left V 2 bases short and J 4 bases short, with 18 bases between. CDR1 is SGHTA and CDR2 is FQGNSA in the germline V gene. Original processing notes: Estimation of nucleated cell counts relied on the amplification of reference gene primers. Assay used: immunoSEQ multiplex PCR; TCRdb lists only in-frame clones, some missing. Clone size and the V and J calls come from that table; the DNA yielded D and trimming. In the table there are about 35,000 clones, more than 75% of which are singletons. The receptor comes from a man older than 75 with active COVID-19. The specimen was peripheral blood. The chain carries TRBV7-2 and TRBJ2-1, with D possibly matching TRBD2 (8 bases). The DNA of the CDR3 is TGTGCCAGCAGCTTACCCCCGGGAGGGGGCATGTACAATGAGCAGTTCTTC. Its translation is CASSLPPGGGMYNEQFF.